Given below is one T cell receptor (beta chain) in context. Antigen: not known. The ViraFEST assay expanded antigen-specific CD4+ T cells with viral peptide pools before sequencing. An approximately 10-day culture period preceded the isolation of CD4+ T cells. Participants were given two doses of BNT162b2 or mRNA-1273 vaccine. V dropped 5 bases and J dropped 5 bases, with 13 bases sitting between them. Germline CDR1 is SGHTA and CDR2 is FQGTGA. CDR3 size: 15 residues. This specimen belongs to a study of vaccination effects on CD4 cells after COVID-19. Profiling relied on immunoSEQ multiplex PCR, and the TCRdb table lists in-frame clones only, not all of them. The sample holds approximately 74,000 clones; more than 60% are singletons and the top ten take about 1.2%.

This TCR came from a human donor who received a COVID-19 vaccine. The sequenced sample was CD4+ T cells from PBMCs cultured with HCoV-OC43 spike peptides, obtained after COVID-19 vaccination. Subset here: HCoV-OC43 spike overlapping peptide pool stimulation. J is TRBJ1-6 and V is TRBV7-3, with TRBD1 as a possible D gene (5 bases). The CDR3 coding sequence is TGTGCCAGCAGCGCCCAGGGAGCTAATAATTCACCCCTCCACTTT. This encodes CASSAQGANNSPLHF.